This T cell receptor (beta chain) was captured in a study of blood T cell repertoires in COVID-19. Across the study: Samples came from the United States, Italy and Spain, spanning acute and convalescent COVID-19. From T cells, B-cell-depleted T cells, or PBMCs came the material, which was cDNA or gDNA.

In Seattle, patients joined the study during active infection and were tracked longitudinally. Under the authors' procedure: Nucleated cell counts were estimated from reference gene primer amplification. Repertoires were generated with immunoSEQ multiplex PCR, while TCRdb's copy carries only in-frame clones and drops some. V and J calls and clone size are copied from that table; D and trimming were computed from the DNA. The sample includes hundreds of thousands of clones, 88% seen only once; the top ten take approximately 7.3%. V was trimmed by 5 bases and J by 0 bases, leaving 7 bases between them. The V gene's germline CDR1 is PRHDT and CDR2 FYEKMQ (reference sequence). This CDR3 spans 13 amino acids.

The sequenced sample was peripheral blood. This clonotype was sampled from an older woman with COVID-19, enrolled during active disease. The chain uses TRBV13 and TRBJ1-1; D is possibly TRBD1 (6 bases). CDR3 amino acids: CASSPGVNTEAFF. The DNA for the CDR3 is TGTGCCAGCAGCCCAGGGGTGAACACTGAAGCTTTCTTT.